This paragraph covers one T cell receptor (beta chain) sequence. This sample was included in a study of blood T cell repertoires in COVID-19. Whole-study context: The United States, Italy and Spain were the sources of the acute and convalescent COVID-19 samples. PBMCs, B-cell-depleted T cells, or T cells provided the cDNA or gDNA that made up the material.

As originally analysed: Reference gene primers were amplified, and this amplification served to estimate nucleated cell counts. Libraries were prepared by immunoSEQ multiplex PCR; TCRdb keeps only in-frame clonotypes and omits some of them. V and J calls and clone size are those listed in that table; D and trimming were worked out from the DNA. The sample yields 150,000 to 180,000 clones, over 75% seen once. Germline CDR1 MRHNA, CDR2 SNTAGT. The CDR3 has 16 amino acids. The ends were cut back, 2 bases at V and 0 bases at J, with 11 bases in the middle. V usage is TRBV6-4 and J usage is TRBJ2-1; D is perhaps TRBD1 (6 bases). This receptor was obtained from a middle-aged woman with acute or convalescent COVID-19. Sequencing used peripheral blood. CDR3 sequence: CASSDGATGSYNEQFF. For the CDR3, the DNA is TGTGCCAGCAGTGACGGGGCGACAGGCTCCTACAATGAGCAGTTCTTC.